The clone carrying this T cell receptor beta chain has a handful of counts. A junction boundary mismatches the germline segment, possibly from a read error. The record originates from a study of blood T cells in healthy people across ages. A second about 7 to 12 cycle PCR used barcoded and J-beta primers. MiXCR, applied by TCRdb to the 5' RACE reads, yields one record per CDR3 protein. The sample lists 600,000 to 900,000 distinct CDR3 sequences, about 26% seen once, with 2.5% to 3.5% in the top ten. These same data were also listed under a study on T cells of mothers and their children.

The source material was blood. The TCR was taken from a boy aged 5 to 17 in good health.

CDR3: CASSAPQAGTNNEQFF. As DNA, the CDR3 is TGTGCCAGCAGCGCACCTCAGGCGGGAACGAACAATGAGCAGTTCTTT. V gene TRBV25-1 combines with J gene TRBJ2-1; D is perhaps TRBD2 (6 bases). The CDR3 covers 16 residues. Germline CDR1 reads MGHDK; CDR2 reads SYGVNS.